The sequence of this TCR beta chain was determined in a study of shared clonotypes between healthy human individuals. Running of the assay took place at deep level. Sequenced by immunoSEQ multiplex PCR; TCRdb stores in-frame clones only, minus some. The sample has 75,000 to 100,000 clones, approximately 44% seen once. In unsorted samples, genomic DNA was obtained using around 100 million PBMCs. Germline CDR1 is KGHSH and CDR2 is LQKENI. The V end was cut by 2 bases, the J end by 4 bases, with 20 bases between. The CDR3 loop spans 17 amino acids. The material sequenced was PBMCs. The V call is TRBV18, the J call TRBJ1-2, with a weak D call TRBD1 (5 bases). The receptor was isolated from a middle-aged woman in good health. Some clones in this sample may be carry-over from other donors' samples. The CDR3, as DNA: TGTGCCAGCTCACCAGGGGGAAGTTTAGGTATCGGCTATGGCTACACCTTC. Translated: CASSPGGSLGIGYGYTF.